The 20 T cell receptor beta chains below were found in one sample sequenced in a study of Ad26.COV2.S vaccination and SARS-CoV-2 variants. Some clones are missing from TCRdb's copy, which holds only in-frame ones; the method was immunoSEQ multiplex PCR. There are a few hundred thousand clones in the sample; roughly 90% occur only once, and 3.6% lies in the top ten. Regarding treatment: approximately 18 received Ad26.COV2.S at low or high dose, single or two shots; a few received placebo; per-sample allocation not given. Samples analyzed were those drawn on day 63 after the first vaccine or placebo injection. The sequenced sample was peripheral blood, obtained in a trial of Ad26.COV2.S vaccine versus placebo. These receptors were taken from a person between 18 and 59 years old who received the Ad26.COV2.S COVID-19 vaccine or a placebo.

The rearrangement joins TRBV27 to TRBJ2-6; 8 bases map to TRBD1. The trim removed 6 bases at V and 6 bases at J, leaving 4 bases unmatched. CDR1 is MNHEY and CDR2 is SMNVEV in the germline V gene (reference sequence). The CDR3 consists of 14 residues. DNA of the CDR3: TGTGCCAGCAGAGGACAGGGATCGGCCAACGTCCTGACTTTC. Translated, it gives CASRGQGSANVLTF.

The V call is TRBV21-1, the J call TRBJ2-2. TRBV21-1 constitutes a pseudogene. The CDR3 runs to 15 residues. The CDR3 protein is CASSWGAGDTGELFF. The CDR3 region has the DNA TGTGCCAGCAGCTGGGGGGCGGGTGACACCGGGGAGCTGTTTTTT.

This rearrangement joins TRBV3-1 (or the pseudogene TRBV3-2) to TRBJ2-7; possibly TRBD2 for D (6 bases). The V gene lost 5 bases and the J gene lost 5 bases, with 16 bases spanning the gap. Germline CDR1 reads LGHDT; CDR2 reads YNNKEL (reference sequence). The CDR3 runs 14 residues. In nucleotides, the CDR3 is TGTGCCAGCAGCAATCTAGCGTTGGGCGACGAGCAGTACTTC. It is translated as CASSNLALGDEQYF.

This clone was detected once. This sequence joins TRBV11-3 and TRBJ2-3; D perhaps matches TRBD2 (6 bases). The CDR3 is 14 amino acids. Germline CDR1 reads SGHNT; CDR2 reads YENEEA. Deletions cut 1 base from V and 5 bases from J, with 10 bases between. The CDR3 region is CASSLGGARDTQYF. CDR3 nucleotides: TGTGCCAGCAGCTTAGGCGGGGCCCGAGATACGCAGTATTTT.

This chain joins TRBV7-9 and TRBJ1-1, with D uncertain. The CDR3 loop spans 14 amino acids. V dropped 3 bases and J dropped 1 base, with 9 bases sitting between them. CDR1 is SEHNR, CDR2 FQNEAQ, per germline (reference sequence). The CDR3, as DNA: TGTGCCAGCAGCTTGGGTCCAGGGAACACTGAAGCTTTCTTT. This translates into CASSLGPGNTEAFF.

The V gene is TRBV9, the J gene TRBJ2-1, with a tentative D call TRBD2 (6 bases). The CDR3 loop spans 13 amino acids. V was trimmed by 3 bases and J by 5 bases, leaving 9 bases between them. Looked up from germline, CDR1 is SGDLS and CDR2 is YYNGEE. The CDR3 bases are TGTGCCAGCAGCGCTAGCGTAGACAATGAGCAGTTCTTC. Residues: CASSASVDNEQFF.

This rearrangement joins TRBV7-9 to TRBJ2-2, with D possibly TRBD1 on 5 matching bases. The CDR3 extends over 16 amino acids. Germline V gene sequence: CDR1 SEHNR, CDR2 FQNEAQ (reference sequence). V lost 2 bases and J 1 base, leaving 11 bases between the germline ends. The CDR3 protein is CASSLWAGQNTGELFF. CDR3 DNA: TGTGCCAGCAGCTTATGGGCAGGGCAGAACACCGGGGAGCTGTTTTTT.

The rearrangement uses TRBV4-1 and TRBJ1-1; TRBD1 might be the D (5 bases). The ends were cut back, 4 bases at V and 5 bases at J, with 14 bases in the middle. This CDR3 has 14 residues. In germline, CDR1 is MGHRA, CDR2 YSYEKL. CDR3 loop: CASSPQGGRTEAFF. The CDR3 bases are TGCGCCAGCAGCCCCCAGGGAGGGCGTACTGAAGCTTTCTTT.

In its sample, this clone was seen many times. This same CDR3 is encoded by further DNA sequences in the sample. The chain employs TRBV28 and TRBJ1-5, with D possibly being TRBD1 (5 bases). The germline gives CDR1 MDHEN, CDR2 SYDVKM. The CDR3 covers 13 residues. V dropped 4 bases and J dropped 5 bases, with 9 bases sitting between them. The DNA for the CDR3 is TGTGCCAGCAGTTGGGGGAGACATCAGCCCCAGCATTTT. Residues: CASSWGRHQPQHF. The variable domain in full, completed from reference TRBV28 and TRBJ1-5, reads DVKVTQSSRYLVKRTGEKVFLECVQDMDHENMFWYRQDPGLGLRLIYFSYDVKMKEKGDIPEGYSVSREKKERFSLILESASTNQTSMYLCASSWGRHQPQHFGDGTRLSIL.

The rearrangement links TRBV5-1 to TRBJ2-1; 15 bases align to TRBD2. CDR1 and CDR2 (germline): SGHRS, YFSETQ. The CDR3 spans 18 residues. J gave up 5 bases and V 4 bases, and 10 bases lay outside the gene matches. CDR3 amino acids: CASSPGTSGGPYNNEQFF. The CDR3, as DNA: TGCGCCAGCAGCCCCGGGACTAGCGGGGGGCCCTACAACAATGAGCAGTTCTTC.

This chain links TRBV19 with TRBJ1-2; 7 bases agree with TRBD1. The CDR3 is 14 residues long. The germline V gene has CDR1 LNHDA and CDR2 SQIVND (reference sequence). V was clipped by 4 bases and J by 3 bases; unmatched bases: 5. This CDR3 is CASSRQGSDYGYTF. CDR3 nucleotide sequence: TGTGCCAGTAGTAGACAGGGTTCGGACTATGGCTACACCTTC. The full variable domain, its missing parts supplied by reference TRBV19 and TRBJ1-2, is DGGITQSPKYLFRKEGQNVTLSCEQNLNHDAMYWYRQDPGQGLRLIYYSQIVNDFQKGDIAEGYSVSREKKESFPLTVTSAQKNPTAFYLCASSRQGSDYGYTFGSGTRLTVV.

The V gene is TRBV5-4, the J gene TRBJ1-2, with D possibly TRBD1 on 6 matching bases. The CDR3 runs to 13 residues. In germline, CDR1 is SGHNT, CDR2 YYREEE (reference sequence). The germline V and J ends were trimmed by 4 bases and 8 bases, with 15 bases remaining between them. For the CDR3, the DNA is TGTGCCAGCAGCGTCCAGGGGTCTGAAGGCTACACCTTC. Protein: CASSVQGSEGYTF.

The V and J genes are TRBV7-2 and TRBJ2-6; D ambiguous. V lost 2 bases to trimming and J lost 0 bases, with 8 bases between them. There are 16 residues in the CDR3. Looked up from germline, CDR1 is SGHTA and CDR2 is FQGNSA. The CDR3 protein is CASSLISYSGANVLTF. CDR3 DNA: TGTGCCAGCAGCTTAATAAGCTACTCTGGGGCCAACGTCCTGACTTTC.

This clone came up a few times. The rearrangement uses TRBV6-5 and TRBJ2-7, with D possibly being TRBD1 (6 bases). Germline values: CDR1 MNHEY, CDR2 SVGAGI. This CDR3 region has 15 residues. The V end lost 0 bases, the J end lost 6 bases, and 15 bases lay between the germline ends. CDR3 region: CASSYSKQGNSEQYF. The CDR3 DNA reads as TGTGCCAGCAGTTACTCGAAACAGGGCAACTCCGAGCAGTACTTC.

The chain carries TRBV5-6 and TRBJ2-3, with D perhaps assigned TRBD1 or TRBD2 (5 bases each). V shed 0 bases and J shed 1 base, with 15 bases lying between them. The CDR3 contains 17 residues. Germline CDR1 is SGHDT and CDR2 is YYEEEE. The CDR3 protein is CASSLEGTLSGTDTQYF. The CDR3, as DNA: TGTGCCAGCAGCTTGGAAGGGACCCTAAGCGGCACAGATACGCAGTATTTT.

This clone came up a few times. The V and J genes are TRBV3-1 (or the pseudogene TRBV3-2) and TRBJ2-7; 11 bases line up with TRBD2. The CDR3 covers 14 residues. The J segment lost 3 bases and the V segment lost 5 bases, leaving 3 bases of the junction unmatched. Germline loops: CDR1 LGHDT, CDR2 YNNKEL (reference sequence). The CDR3 bases are TGTGCCAGCAGCTCGACTAGCGGGGTCTACGAGCAGTACTTC. Its translation: CASSSTSGVYEQYF.

The J gene is TRBJ1-2, the V gene TRBV28, with 11 bases lining up with TRBD1. This CDR3 spans 17 amino acids. V was pared by 1 base and J by 1 base, with 5 bases of the junction left unmatched. Germline V CDR1 and CDR2: MDHEN, SYDVKM. The CDR3: CASSLSDRGRINYGYTF. Written as DNA, the CDR3 is TGTGCCAGCAGTTTATCGGACAGGGGGCGCATTAACTATGGCTACACCTTC.

The V call is TRBV27, the J call TRBJ1-6; TRBD1 is a possible D gene (5 bases). This CDR3 comprises 14 residues. V gave up 3 bases and J gave up 7 bases, with 10 bases separating them. The V gene's germline CDR1 is MNHEY and CDR2 SMNVEV (reference sequence). The CDR3 protein is CASSLGGKNSPLHF. For the CDR3, the DNA is TGTGCCAGCAGTTTGGGGGGTAAGAATTCACCCCTCCACTTT.

This clone was seen just once. V gene TRBV2 combines with J gene TRBJ2-2; D is unresolved. Germline-derived CDR1 and CDR2 are SNHLY and FYNNEI. The CDR3 runs to 12 residues. V gave up 6 bases and J gave up 7 bases, with 9 bases separating them. This CDR3 is CASSWLNGELFF. The CDR3 nucleotides read TGTGCCAGCAGCTGGCTTAACGGGGAGCTGTTTTTT.

The chain employs TRBV19 and TRBJ1-4; tentatively, D is TRBD1 (6 bases). From germline, CDR1 is LNHDA and CDR2 SQIVND (reference sequence). The CDR3 is made up of 16 amino acids. Between the trimmed V and J ends, which lost 4 bases and 7 bases, there was a span of 19 bases. The CDR3 nucleotides read TGTGCCAGTAGTACCCGGGACACTCAAGGGGGTGAAAAACTGTTTTTT. Residues: CASSTRDTQGGEKLFF.